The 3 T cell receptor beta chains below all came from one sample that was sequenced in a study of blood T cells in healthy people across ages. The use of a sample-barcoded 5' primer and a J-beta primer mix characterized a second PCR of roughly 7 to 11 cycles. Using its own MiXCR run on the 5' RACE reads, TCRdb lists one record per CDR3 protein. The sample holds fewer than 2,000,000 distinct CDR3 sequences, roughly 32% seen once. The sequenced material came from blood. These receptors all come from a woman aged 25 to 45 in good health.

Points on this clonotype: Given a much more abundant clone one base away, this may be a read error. CDR3 protein: CANSLGGSGYTF. CDR3 coding DNA: TGTGCCAACAGTTTAGGAGGTTCTGGCTACACCTTC. This chain uses TRBV9 with TRBJ1-2; D unclear. This CDR3 region has 12 residues. Germline V CDR1 and CDR2: SGDLS, YYNGEE. Trimming took 9 bases from V and 7 from J, leaving 16 bases between them.

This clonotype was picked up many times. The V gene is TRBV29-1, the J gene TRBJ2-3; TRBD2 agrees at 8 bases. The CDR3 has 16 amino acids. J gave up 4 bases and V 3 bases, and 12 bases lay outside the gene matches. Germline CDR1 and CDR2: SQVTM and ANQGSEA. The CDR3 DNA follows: TGCAGCGTTGAGGTCAGACTAGCGAGTCTGGCAGATACGCAGTATTTT. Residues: CSVEVRLASLADTQYF.

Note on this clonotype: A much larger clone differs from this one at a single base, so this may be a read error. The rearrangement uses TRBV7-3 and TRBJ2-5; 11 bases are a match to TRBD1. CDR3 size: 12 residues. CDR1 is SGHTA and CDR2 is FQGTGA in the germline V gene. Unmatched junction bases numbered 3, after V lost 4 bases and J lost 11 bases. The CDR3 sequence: CASSSGQGVQYF. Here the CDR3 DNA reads TGTGCCAGCAGCTCGGGACAGGGGGTGCAGTACTTC.